The 27 T cell receptor beta chains below all came from one sample that was sequenced in a study of PD-L1 blockade in urothelial cancer. Using immunoSEQ multiplex PCR, the repertoire was profiled, and TCRdb retains in-frame clones only, with some absent. The sample yields 100,000 or so clones, approximately 91% seen once. The source material was PBMCs, sampled around atezolizumab (anti-PD-L1) treatment. The source of these receptors is a woman older than 75 with urothelial cancer.

In DNA, the CDR3 is TGTGCCTGGAGTGCCGTACTAATGAGGTCTGGCTACACCTTC. Translating gives CAWSAVLMRSGYTF. The gene calls are TRBV30 and TRBJ1-2; D gene uncertain. The germline V gene encodes CDR1 GTSNPN and CDR2 SVGIG (reference sequence). Trimming pared 1 base from V and 7 bases from J, leaving 16 bases between. This CDR3 is built from 14 residues.

The rearrangement links TRBV4-1 to TRBJ2-3; 8 bases line up with TRBD1. The ends lost 1 base at V and 0 bases at J; junction bases unmatched: 3. Germline-derived CDR1 and CDR2 are MGHRA and YSYEKL. This CDR3 contains 16 residues. The CDR3 DNA reads TGCGCCAGCAGCCAAGGACAGGGGATGAGCACAGATACGCAGTATTTT. Translation gives CASSQGQGMSTDTQYF.

The chain couples TRBV27 to TRBJ2-2; 7 bases match TRBD1. Germline V gives CDR1 MNHEY, CDR2 SMNVEV (reference sequence). The CDR3 sequence is 16 residues long. The junction had 5 bases not matched to a gene; V was cut back by 4 bases and J by 0 bases. For the CDR3, the DNA is TGTGCCAGCAGTTCCCGAGGGACAGCGAACACCGGGGAGCTGTTTTTT. This gives the protein CASSSRGTANTGELFF.

The J gene is TRBJ2-7, the V gene TRBV6-1; 7 nucleotides agree with TRBD2. CDR1 MNHNS and CDR2 SASEGT come from the germline V gene. J gave up 2 bases and V 7 bases, and 5 bases lay outside the gene matches. CDR3 size: 13 residues. The CDR3: CASTGLAAYEQYF. The CDR3 nucleotides are TGTGCCAGCACGGGGCTAGCGGCCTACGAGCAGTACTTC.

The gene calls are TRBV10-3 and TRBJ2-1, with 8 bases matching TRBD2. The CDR3 has 16 residues. The trim removed 4 bases at V and 4 bases at J, leaving 9 bases unmatched. Germline CDR1 and CDR2: ENHRY and SYGVKD. CDR3 sequence: CAISGGGGRLYNEQFF. The CDR3 bases are TGTGCCATCAGTGGCGGGGGCGGGAGGTTATACAATGAGCAGTTCTTC.

The chain is built from TRBV2 and TRBJ2-5, with D tentatively TRBD2 (6 bases). The CDR3 length is 13 residues. The germline V gene has CDR1 SNHLY and CDR2 FYNNEI. Trimming removed 6 bases at V and 4 bases at J, with 12 bases between. The CDR3 DNA reads TGTGCCAGCAGGGAGGGACTGGGAGAGACCCAGTACTTC. This sequence encodes CASREGLGETQYF.

The rearrangement joins TRBV5-1 to TRBJ2-3, with no clear D. Germline V gene sequence: CDR1 SGHRS, CDR2 YFSETQ. The CDR3 covers 13 residues. The V and J ends lost 5 bases and 3 bases respectively, with 10 bases between them. In DNA, the CDR3 is TGCGCCAGCAGTCTTCCTCCTACAGATACGCAGTATTTT. Encoded protein: CASSLPPTDTQYF.

This chain connects TRBV29-1 to TRBJ1-1; 10 bases map to TRBD1. The CDR3 covers 13 residues. CDR1 SQVTM and CDR2 ANQGSEA come from the germline V gene. V lost 6 bases and J lost 4; bases outside the gene matches: 5. The CDR3 sequence: CSVGTGVVTEAFF. The CDR3 bases are TGCAGCGTGGGGACAGGGGTCGTCACTGAAGCTTTCTTT.

The chain is built from TRBV4-1 and TRBJ1-5; TRBD1 aligns across 11 bases. CDR1 and CDR2 (germline): MGHRA, YSYEKL. Trimming removed 4 bases from V and 5 bases from J; junction bases left unmatched: 13. The CDR3 is made up of 18 amino acids. CDR3 nucleotide sequence: TGCGCCAGCAGCCGGTCCCGGGACAGGGGGGGAAGAGATCAGCCCCAGCATTTT. Protein product: CASSRSRDRGGRDQPQHF.

V usage is TRBV28 and J usage is TRBJ2-7; 8 nucleotides align to TRBD1. The CDR3 totals 18 residues. The germline V gene has CDR1 MDHEN and CDR2 SYDVKM. V shed 5 bases and J 3 bases; nucleotides not matched to a gene: 18. In DNA, the CDR3 is TGTGCCAGCAGTGGTGCCTCGGGACAGGCTAACGCTCACTACGAGCAGTACTTC. Amino acid sequence: CASSGASGQANAHYEQYF.

V gene TRBV5-4 combines with J gene TRBJ1-1; no firm D call. The CDR3 covers 15 residues. V was clipped by 3 bases and J by 3 bases, with 15 bases between them. CDR1 SGHNT and CDR2 YYREEE come from the germline V gene (reference sequence). In DNA, the CDR3 is TGTGCCAGCAGCTCACGAAGGACTGCTGACACTGAAGCTTTCTTT. Amino acids: CASSSRRTADTEAFF.

J is TRBJ2-7 and V is TRBV19, with 10 bases identical to TRBD2. Germline loops: CDR1 LNHDA, CDR2 SQIVND (reference sequence). With V trimmed by 3 bases and J by 4 bases, 9 bases remained unmatched. The CDR3 covers 16 residues. As DNA, the CDR3 is TGTGCCAGTAGTATCGCCGGGACTAGCGATTTGTACGAGCAGTACTTC. This translates into CASSIAGTSDLYEQYF.

V gene TRBV28 combines with J gene TRBJ2-7; possible D gene TRBD2, 6 bases. Trimming removed 6 bases at V and 2 bases at J, with 14 bases between. The CDR3 has 14 residues. Germline V lookup: CDR1 MDHEN, CDR2 SYDVKM. CDR3 in DNA: TGTGCCAGCAGCGGGACTCCCCTCACCTACGAGCAGTACTTC. Its translation: CASSGTPLTYEQYF.

This sequence joins TRBV6-1 and TRBJ2-7, with unresolved D. Germline CDR1 is MNHNS and CDR2 is SASEGT. CDR3 length equals 16 residues. V was shortened by 2 bases and J by 1 base, with 15 bases between the two germline ends. This chain's CDR3 is CASSEIRRGRSYEQYF. In nucleotides, the CDR3 is TGTGCCAGCAGTGAAATTCGCAGAGGTAGGTCCTACGAGCAGTACTTC.

The genes are TRBV6-1 and TRBJ1-5; D is unclear. Germline CDR1 MNHNS, CDR2 SASEGT. The CDR3 has 12 amino acids. V dropped 5 bases and J dropped 6 bases, with 8 bases sitting between them. CDR3 sequence reads: CASSTYPQPQHF. Here the CDR3 DNA reads TGTGCCAGCAGTACCTACCCTCAGCCCCAGCATTTT.

This chain joins TRBV7-7 and TRBJ2-2; 7 nucleotides agree with TRBD2. Losses at the gene ends were 5 bases for V and 4 bases for J; bases not matched to a gene: 10. Looked up from germline, CDR1 is SSHAT and CDR2 is FNYEAQ (reference sequence). This CDR3 region has 16 residues. CDR3 DNA sequence: TGTGCCAGCAGCCCCCAGGCGGGAGCGATCACCGGGGAGCTGTTTTTT. Encoded protein: CASSPQAGAITGELFF.

The chain employs TRBV5-4 and TRBJ2-3; 8 nucleotides match TRBD2. The CDR3 is 16 amino acids. Germline loops: CDR1 SGHNT, CDR2 YYREEE (reference sequence). The V gene end was trimmed by 7 bases and the J gene end by 3 bases; junction bases not matched to a gene: 13. CDR3 nucleotides: TGTGCCAGCCGTAGGTACGCGGGAGGCAAGACAGATACGCAGTATTTT. The encoded protein is CASRRYAGGKTDTQYF.

The chain carries TRBV19 and TRBJ2-2, with TRBD1 identical over 10 bases. V trimming: 4 bases; J trimming: 5 bases; junction bases outside the gene matches: 7. This CDR3 is built from 16 residues. The germline CDR1 and CDR2 sequences are LNHDA and SQIVND (reference sequence). The CDR3 coding sequence is TGTGCCAGTAGTACTAGACAGGGGGCGCCGACCGGGGAGCTGTTTTTT. Protein sequence: CASSTRQGAPTGELFF.

This clone has only one observation. The rearrangement links TRBV28 to TRBJ1-3; the D gene is possibly TRBD1 (6 bases). CDR1 and CDR2 (germline): MDHEN, SYDVKM. CDR3 length: 14 amino acids. The V end lost 6 bases, the J end lost 8 bases, and 17 bases lay between the germline ends. CDR3: CASRPGGERDTIYF. CDR3 nucleotides: TGTGCCAGCAGGCCGGGGGGCGAGCGTGACACCATATATTTT.

The V gene is TRBV7-6, the J gene TRBJ2-1, with TRBD2 matching 7 bases. Germline assignment: CDR1 SGHVS and CDR2 FNYEAQ. The junction had 2 bases not matched to a gene; V was cut back by 0 bases and J by 6 bases. This CDR3 region has 14 residues. The CDR3 is CASSLAGGSNEQFF. Here the CDR3 DNA reads TGTGCCAGCAGCTTAGCGGGAGGGTCCAATGAGCAGTTCTTC.

The gene calls are TRBV11-3 and TRBJ2-5; 12 bases match TRBD2. The CDR3 is 15 residues long. Unmatched junction bases numbered 6, after V lost 5 bases and J lost 5 bases. Germline values: CDR1 SGHNT, CDR2 YENEEA. The chain's CDR3 is CASSPGLAGRETQYF. CDR3 in DNA: TGTGCCAGCAGCCCCGGACTAGCGGGAAGGGAGACCCAGTACTTC.

This clone was detected only once. The rearrangement joins TRBV12-5 to TRBJ2-1, with 7 bases that match TRBD2. This CDR3 comprises 15 residues. CDR1 and CDR2 (germline): LGHNT, FRNRAP. V lost 3 bases to trimming and J lost 0 bases; unmatched junction nucleotides: 2. CDR3 nucleotide sequence: TGTGCTAGTGGTTTAGGCGGGAGCTCCTACAATGAGCAGTTCTTC. Encoded protein: CASGLGGSSYNEQFF.

The chain has TRBV11-2 and TRBJ2-7; D perhaps matches TRBD1 (5 bases). Germline V gives CDR1 SGHAT, CDR2 FQNNGV. Deletions cut 4 bases from V and 4 bases from J, with 11 bases between. This CDR3 comprises 13 residues. The CDR3 sequence: CASSSPPGYEQYF. The CDR3 nucleotides read TGTGCCAGCAGCTCGCCCCCAGGGTACGAGCAGTACTTC.

This sequence joins TRBV10-2 and TRBJ2-1; 9 positions agree with TRBD2. This CDR3 contains 14 residues. In germline, CDR1 is WSHSY, CDR2 SAAADI. Trimming took 8 bases from V and 5 from J; bases not matched to a gene: 7. DNA of the CDR3: TGCGCCAGCGGACTAGCGACTGGAGACAATGAGCAGTTCTTC. Translation gives CASGLATGDNEQFF.

The genes are TRBV19 and TRBJ2-2, with a weak D call TRBD2 (6 bases). With 0 bases removed from V and 4 bases from J, the gap between germline ends came to 15 bases. The CDR3 contains 17 residues. Per the germline V gene, CDR1 is LNHDA and CDR2 is SQIVND (reference sequence). CDR3 in DNA: TGTGCCAGTAGTATAGATAGATGGAGGGCGGGCACCGGGGAGCTGTTTTTT. Its translation: CASSIDRWRAGTGELFF.

The chain uses TRBV5-1 and TRBJ2-5, with 11 bases aligning to TRBD2. Trimming at V came to 2 bases and at J to 4 bases, leaving 7 bases not matched to a gene. The CDR3 totals 16 residues. In germline, CDR1 is SGHRS, CDR2 YFSETQ. The CDR3 DNA reads TGCGCCAGCAGCTTCGTCACTAGCGGGAGTGCAGAGACCCAGTACTTC. It yields the protein CASSFVTSGSAETQYF.

The V gene is TRBV10-3, the J gene TRBJ1-1; tentative D call: TRBD1 (5 bases). Trimming shortened V by 4 bases and J by 0 bases, and 12 bases separated the two germline ends. Germline CDR1 reads ENHRY; CDR2 reads SYGVKD. This CDR3 is 15 amino acids long. CDR3: CAISVGGAMNTEAFF. The DNA for the CDR3 is TGTGCCATCAGTGTGGGCGGGGCGATGAACACTGAAGCTTTCTTT.